This T cell receptor beta chain was sequenced for a study of T cells in Graves' hyperthyroidism and ophthalmopathy. This clonotype was found many times. The antigen is not known. The ends were cut back, 5 bases at V and 5 bases at J, with 15 bases in the middle. CDR3 size: 13 residues. Per germline, CDR1 GTSNPN and CDR2 SVGIG (reference sequence). RNA transcripts served as the template for amplifying TCR beta CDR3 regions. The HTBI primer set was used in a first-round RT-PCR of the TCR CDR3. TCRdb passed the multiplex PCR reads through MiXCR, listing each CDR3 protein once. The sample lists some 360,000 distinct CDR3 sequences, around 18% occurring once. Study-level results: By a 13 V-J model, ophthalmopathy was set apart from stable hyperthyroidism.

This TCR was sampled from a woman in her 40s with Graves' ophthalmopathy. Sequenced material: blood. The chain uses TRBV30 and TRBJ1-1, with D possibly TRBD1 on 5 matching bases. The CDR3 protein is CAWERGERTEAFF. The CDR3 nucleotides read TGTGCCTGGGAACGGGGGGAACGGACTGAAGCTTTCTTT.